One sample yielded the 25 T cell receptor beta chains listed below, sequenced in a study of cytomegalovirus exposure and HLA in healthy donors. PCR was performed using 60 Vbeta and 13 Jbeta primers. Here immunoSEQ multiplex PCR was the method, and the copy in TCRdb shows in-frame clones only, minus some. The sample contains some 170,000 clones, 60% to 80% of which appear only once. Sequencing was carried out using PBMCs. The receptors here all came from a man aged 18 to 30 in good health and CMV-seropositive.

The chain has TRBV7-2 and TRBJ1-2, with D hard to call. This CDR3 is 13 amino acids long. V was shortened by 3 bases and J by 7 bases, with 12 bases between the two germline ends. Germline assignment: CDR1 SGHTA and CDR2 FQGNSA. The CDR3 DNA follows: TGTGCCAGCAGCTTCTTTGACGAGGTTGGCTACACCTTC. Protein sequence: CASSFFDEVGYTF.

CDR3 amino acids: CASSLAAALEQYF. Written as DNA, the CDR3 is TGTGCCAGCAGCTTAGCAGCAGCGCTCGAGCAGTACTTC. The V call is TRBV7-6, the J call TRBJ2-7, with D unclear. The length of the CDR3 is 13 residues. Between the trimmed V and J ends, which lost 0 bases and 6 bases, there was a span of 9 bases. CDR1 is SGHVS, CDR2 FNYEAQ, per germline.

Comments on this clone: Other DNA sequences in this sample translate to the same CDR3. The V call is TRBV6-5, the J call TRBJ1-5; perhaps TRBD1 as D (5 bases). In germline, CDR1 is MNHEY, CDR2 SVGAGI. The CDR3 consists of 13 residues. Trimming took 2 bases from V and 4 from J, leaving 6 bases between them. The DNA for the CDR3 is TGTGCCAGCAGTTACGCAGGGAATCAGCCCCAGCATTTT. Protein: CASSYAGNQPQHF.

This clone was picked up a small number of times. The chain carries TRBV6-5 and TRBJ1-6, with TRBD1 matching over 7 bases. The germline CDR1 and CDR2 sequences are MNHEY and SVGAGI. The V gene end was trimmed by 6 bases and the J gene end by 7 bases; junction bases not matched to a gene: 6. This CDR3 is built from 14 residues. The CDR3 nucleotides are TGTGCCAGCAGCTATGGACAGGCGAATTCACCCCTCCACTTT. Translated: CASSYGQANSPLHF.

The V call is TRBV5-1, the J call TRBJ1-2; a possible D gene is TRBD1 (6 bases). This CDR3 is built from 13 residues. Trimming shortened V by 4 bases and J by 8 bases, and 15 bases separated the two germline ends. Germline CDR1 is SGHRS and CDR2 is YFSETQ. In nucleotides, the CDR3 is TGCGCCAGCAGCACCAACACAGGGCGCGGCTACACCTTC. This sequence encodes CASSTNTGRGYTF.

V is TRBV6-1 and J is TRBJ1-6; TRBD1 might be the D (6 bases). Trimming took off 7 bases at V and 6 bases at J, with 10 bases between the two ends. This CDR3 has 13 residues. Germline-derived CDR1 and CDR2 are MNHNS and SASEGT. CDR3 bases: TGTGCCAGCATCCAGGGGAGTAATTCACCCCTCCACTTT. Translating it yields CASIQGSNSPLHF.

This chain connects TRBV27 to TRBJ2-2, with no clear D. This CDR3 comprises 15 residues. Germline values: CDR1 MNHEY, CDR2 SMNVEV (reference sequence). The V end lost 3 bases, the J end lost 4 bases, and 12 bases lay between the germline ends. The CDR3 loop is CASSFYPITTGELFF. DNA of the CDR3: TGTGCCAGCAGTTTTTACCCTATCACCACCGGGGAGCTGTTTTTT.

This sequence joins TRBV19 and TRBJ2-5, with 8 nucleotides matching TRBD1. This CDR3 region has 15 residues. J lost 1 base, V lost 4 bases, and 5 bases had no gene match. Germline V CDR1 and CDR2: LNHDA, SQIVND (reference sequence). DNA for the CDR3: TGTGCCAGTAGTACAGGGGGCGCGACCCAAGAGACCCAGTACTTC. It codes for CASSTGGATQETQYF.

This chain links TRBV7-8 with TRBJ1-4; D is unresolved. Germline-derived CDR1 and CDR2 are SGHVS and FQNEAQ. CDR3 length: 15 amino acids. Trimming shortened V by 1 base and J by 8 bases, and 14 bases separated the two germline ends. CDR3 DNA: TGTGCCAGCAGCTTAGGCGCGGTAGTGAGGGAAAAACTGTTTTTT. Its translation: CASSLGAVVREKLFF.

This clone showed up just once. CDR3 nucleotides: TGTGCCAGCAGCTTAGTAGCGATAGCGGGAGGGACAGATACGCAGTATTTT. It encodes CASSLVAIAGGTDTQYF. The chain couples TRBV11-2 to TRBJ2-3; 11 bases align to TRBD2. The junction had 6 bases not matched to a gene; V was cut back by 1 base and J by 3 bases. CDR3 length equals 17 residues. Germline V gene lookup returns CDR1 SGHAT and CDR2 FQNNGV.

This clone was recorded only once. The rearrangement joins TRBV5-4 to TRBJ1-4; 7 bases agree with TRBD1. Germline V gene sequence: CDR1 SGHNT, CDR2 YYREEE (reference sequence). V lost 6 bases, J lost 5 bases, and 7 bases stayed unmatched. The CDR3 has 14 residues. The CDR3 DNA follows: TGTGCCAGCAACCCAGGGGGGAGGAATGAAAAACTGTTTTTT. Amino acid sequence: CASNPGGRNEKLFF.

CDR3 sequence (DNA): TGTGCCAGCAGCACCAGGGTGAAAGAGACCCAGTACTTC. Residues: CASSTRVKETQYF. The genes are TRBV7-2 and TRBJ2-5; tentatively, D is TRBD1 (5 bases). The CDR3 has 13 residues. V lost 5 bases to trimming and J lost 3 bases, with 10 bases between them. Germline loops: CDR1 SGHTA, CDR2 FQGNSA.

The chain recombines TRBV7-2 with TRBJ1-6, with 7 positions matching TRBD1. The ends lost 2 bases at V and 0 bases at J; junction bases unmatched: 4. Germline loops: CDR1 SGHTA, CDR2 FQGNSA. There are 17 residues in the CDR3. The chain's CDR3 is CASSLYQGGSYNSPLHF. The CDR3 DNA is TGTGCCAGCAGCTTATATCAGGGGGGCTCCTATAATTCACCCCTCCACTTT.

The chain's CDR3 is CATEDRGPGQPQHF. The CDR3 region has the DNA TGTGCCACCGAAGACAGGGGGCCAGGACAGCCCCAGCATTTT. This chain links TRBV19 with TRBJ1-5, with 10 bases aligning to TRBD1. In germline, CDR1 is LNHDA, CDR2 SQIVND (reference sequence). With V trimmed by 10 bases and J by 7 bases, 10 bases remained unmatched. CDR3 length equals 14 residues.

The rearrangement uses TRBV4-1 and TRBJ1-6; the D is unclear. Trimming removed 3 bases from V and 6 bases from J, with 12 bases in between. In germline, CDR1 is MGHRA, CDR2 YSYEKL. CDR3 length: 15 residues. CDR3 amino acids: CASSQERTFNSPLHF. The CDR3 DNA sequence: TGCGCCAGCAGCCAGGAGAGAACCTTTAATTCACCCCTCCACTTT.

DNA for the CDR3: TGTGCCACTCAGGGGGCCGCCACCTACGAGCAGTACTTC. This translates into CATQGAATYEQYF. The genes are TRBV25-1 and TRBJ2-7; 8 bases match TRBD1. Germline V CDR1 and CDR2: MGHDK, SYGVNS. The CDR3 loop spans 13 amino acids. The J segment lost 2 bases and the V segment lost 10 bases, leaving 7 bases of the junction unmatched.

This clone was counted a single time. The rearrangement joins TRBV10-1 to TRBJ2-3; 7 positions agree with TRBD2. This CDR3 is 15 amino acids long. The ends lost 5 bases at V and 0 bases at J; junction bases unmatched: 5. The germline V gene has CDR1 WNHNN and CDR2 SYGVQD (reference sequence). CDR3 nucleotides: TGCGCCAGCAGTTCGACTAGCCTTAGCACAGATACGCAGTATTTT. Its protein is CASSSTSLSTDTQYF.

The chain combines TRBV19 with TRBJ1-5, with D perhaps matching TRBD1 (6 bases). Germline assignment: CDR1 LNHDA and CDR2 SQIVND (reference sequence). V was cut by 3 bases and J by 7 bases, with 13 bases left in between. The CDR3 sequence is 14 residues long. The CDR3 protein is CASSMRGGGQPQHF. CDR3 nucleotide sequence: TGTGCCAGTAGTATGAGAGGGGGAGGGCAGCCCCAGCATTTT.

The CDR3 loop reads CASRQEGRETQYF. As DNA, the CDR3 is TGTGCCAGCAGACAGGAAGGAAGGGAGACCCAGTACTTC. The rearrangement uses TRBV25-1 and TRBJ2-5; a weak D match, TRBD1 (5 bases). The CDR3 has 13 residues. The V and J ends lost 6 bases and 5 bases respectively, with 13 bases between them. CDR1 and CDR2 (germline): MGHDK, SYGVNS.

V gene TRBV7-9 combines with J gene TRBJ1-1; 7 positions match TRBD1. J was trimmed by 1 base and V by 5 bases; bases with no gene match: 4. Germline values: CDR1 SEHNR, CDR2 FQNEAQ (reference sequence). The CDR3 loop spans 14 amino acids. The CDR3 here is CASSPGQRNTEAFF. CDR3 DNA sequence: TGTGCCAGCAGCCCGGGACAGAGGAACACTGAAGCTTTCTTT.

The chain combines TRBV5-1 with TRBJ2-5, with D hard to call. Germline V CDR1 and CDR2: SGHRS, YFSETQ. CDR3 length equals 14 residues. The V and J ends lost 4 bases and 3 bases respectively, with 13 bases between them. DNA of the CDR3: TGCGCCAGCAGCACCCTGACAAGAGAAGAGACCCAGTACTTC. Amino acids: CASSTLTREETQYF.

The rearrangement links TRBV6-6 to TRBJ2-3; TRBD1 might be the D (6 bases). Per germline, CDR1 MNHNY and CDR2 SVGAGI (reference sequence). V was cut by 0 bases and J by 5 bases, with 12 bases left in between. The CDR3 sequence is 15 residues long. The DNA for the CDR3 is TGTGCCAGCAGTTACTCTCAGGGGTTTGGAGATACGCAGTATTTT. Protein sequence: CASSYSQGFGDTQYF.

This clone was detected only a few times. The chain combines TRBV6-4 with TRBJ2-1; 11 bases map to TRBD2. CDR3 length: 15 residues. After removal of 5 bases from V and 4 bases from J, the junction contained 4 bases not matched to a gene. CDR1 MRHNA and CDR2 SNTAGT come from the germline V gene. This CDR3 is CASSFTSGGYNEQFF. For the CDR3, the DNA is TGTGCCAGCAGTTTTACTAGCGGGGGTTACAATGAGCAGTTCTTC.

This clone was detected only once. V and J are TRBV30 and TRBJ1-5, with D perhaps TRBD1 (5 bases). The CDR3 has 14 amino acids. Trimming shortened V by 5 bases and J by 4 bases, and 15 bases separated the two germline ends. CDR1 and CDR2 from the germline V gene are GTSNPN and SVGIG (reference sequence). CDR3 in DNA: TGTGCCTGGGGAGTGGGGCAGGCGAATCAGCCCCAGCATTTT. Residues: CAWGVGQANQPQHF.

The genes are TRBV14 and TRBJ1-3; no firm D call. Germline V gene lookup returns CDR1 SGHDN and CDR2 FVKESK. The CDR3 sequence is 18 residues long. Between the trimmed V and J ends, which lost 3 bases and 1 base, there was a span of 19 bases. This CDR3 reads CASSHRGGLGRSGNTIYF. The CDR3 bases are TGTGCCAGCAGCCACCGTGGAGGGTTGGGGAGATCTGGAAACACCATATATTTT.